This record concerns one T cell receptor beta chain sequence. This record comes from a study of blood T cell repertoires in COVID-19. Study-wide background: The origin of the acute and convalescent COVID-19 samples was the United States, Italy and Spain.

The authors' processing: Quantification of nucleated cells was approximated via reference gene primer amplification. The table came from immunoSEQ multiplex PCR; TCRdb's copy has only in-frame clones and leaves some out. V and J calls and clone size are given by that table; D and trimming were obtained from the DNA. This repertoire shows approximately 300,000 clones, 80% to 90% found once; its top ten account for roughly 10%. Germline V gene sequence: CDR1 SGDLS, CDR2 YYNGEE. This CDR3 comprises 13 residues. V lost 6 bases and J 11 bases, leaving 20 bases between the germline ends. The study drew participants aged roughly 18 to 89 years from roughly 25 US areas. Participants had their cohort set by participant-reported clinical history.

Input material: PBMCs or T cells enriched from blood (not recorded which). The chain employs TRBV9 and TRBJ1-1; D gene uncertain. This clonotype was sampled from a woman between 18 and 30 years old who had recovered from COVID-19. The CDR3 DNA reads as TGTGCCAGCACCTCGACGACGCGGGGATTTGCTTTCTTT. Protein sequence: CASTSTTRGFAFF.